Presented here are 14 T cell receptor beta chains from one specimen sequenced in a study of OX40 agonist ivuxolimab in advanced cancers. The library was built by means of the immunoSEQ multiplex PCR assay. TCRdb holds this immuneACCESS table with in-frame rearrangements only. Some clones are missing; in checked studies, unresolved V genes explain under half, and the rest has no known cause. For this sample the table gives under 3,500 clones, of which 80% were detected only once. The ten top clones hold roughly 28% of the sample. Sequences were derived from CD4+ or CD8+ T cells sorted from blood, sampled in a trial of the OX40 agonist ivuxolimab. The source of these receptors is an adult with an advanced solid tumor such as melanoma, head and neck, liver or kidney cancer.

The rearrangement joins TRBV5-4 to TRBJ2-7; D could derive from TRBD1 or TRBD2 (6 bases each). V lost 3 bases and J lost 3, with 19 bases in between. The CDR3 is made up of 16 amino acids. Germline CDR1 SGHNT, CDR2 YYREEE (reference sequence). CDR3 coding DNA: TGTGCCAGCAGCTGGGGGTCGGAAAGGGGGGACTACGAGCAGTACTTC. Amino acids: CASSWGSERGDYEQYF.

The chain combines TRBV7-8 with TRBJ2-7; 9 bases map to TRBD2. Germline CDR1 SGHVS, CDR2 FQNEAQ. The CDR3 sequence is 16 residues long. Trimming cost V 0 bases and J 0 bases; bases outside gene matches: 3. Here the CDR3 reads CASSLAPSGTSYEQYF. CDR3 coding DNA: TGTGCCAGCAGCTTAGCGCCTAGCGGGACCTCCTACGAGCAGTACTTC.

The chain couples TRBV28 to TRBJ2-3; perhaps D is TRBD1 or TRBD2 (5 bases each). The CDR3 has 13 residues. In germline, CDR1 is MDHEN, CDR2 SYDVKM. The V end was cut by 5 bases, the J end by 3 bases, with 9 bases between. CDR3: CASSLGETDTQYF. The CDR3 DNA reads TGTGCCAGCAGTCTAGGGGAGACAGATACGCAGTATTTT.

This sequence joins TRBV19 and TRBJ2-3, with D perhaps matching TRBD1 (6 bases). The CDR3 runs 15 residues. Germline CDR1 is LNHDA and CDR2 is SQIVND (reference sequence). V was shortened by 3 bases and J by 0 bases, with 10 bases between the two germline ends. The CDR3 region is CASSMGTLSTDTQYF. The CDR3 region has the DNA TGTGCCAGTAGTATGGGGACATTGAGCACAGATACGCAGTATTTT.

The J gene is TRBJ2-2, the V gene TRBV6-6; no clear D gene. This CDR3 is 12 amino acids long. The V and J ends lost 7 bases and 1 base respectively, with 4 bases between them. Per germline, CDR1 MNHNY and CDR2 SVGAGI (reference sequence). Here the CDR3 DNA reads TGTGCCAGCAAGAAGAACACCGGGGAGCTGTTTTTT. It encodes CASKKNTGELFF.

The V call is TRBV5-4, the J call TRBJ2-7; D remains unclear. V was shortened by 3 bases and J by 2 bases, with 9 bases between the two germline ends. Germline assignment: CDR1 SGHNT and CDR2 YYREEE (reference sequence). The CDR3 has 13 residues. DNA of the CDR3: TGTGCCAGCAGCTCCGACCGTCCCTACGAGCAGTACTTC. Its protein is CASSSDRPYEQYF.

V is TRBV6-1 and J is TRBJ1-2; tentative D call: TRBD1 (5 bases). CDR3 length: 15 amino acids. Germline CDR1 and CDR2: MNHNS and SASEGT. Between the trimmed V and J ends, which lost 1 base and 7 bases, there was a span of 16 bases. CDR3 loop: CASSEEAGKAIGYTF. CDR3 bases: TGTGCCAGCAGTGAAGAAGCAGGGAAGGCTATTGGCTACACCTTC.

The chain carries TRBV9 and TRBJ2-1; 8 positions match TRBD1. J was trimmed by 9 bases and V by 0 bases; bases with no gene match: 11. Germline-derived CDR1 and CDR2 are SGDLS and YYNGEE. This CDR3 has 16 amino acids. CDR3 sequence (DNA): TGTGCCAGCAGCGTAGACCCAGGACAGGGCAGTGGTGAGCAGTTCTTC. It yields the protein CASSVDPGQGSGEQFF.

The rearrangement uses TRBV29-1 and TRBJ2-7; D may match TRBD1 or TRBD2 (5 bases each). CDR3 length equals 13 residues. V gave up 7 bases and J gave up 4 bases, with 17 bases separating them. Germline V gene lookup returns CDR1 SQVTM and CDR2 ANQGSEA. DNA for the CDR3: TGCAGCGCCAAGGGGTGGGACGGATACGAGCAGTACTTC. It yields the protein CSAKGWDGYEQYF.

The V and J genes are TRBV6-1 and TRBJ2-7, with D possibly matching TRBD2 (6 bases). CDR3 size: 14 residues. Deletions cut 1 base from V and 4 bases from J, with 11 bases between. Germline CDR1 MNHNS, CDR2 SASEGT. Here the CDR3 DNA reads TGTGCCAGCAGTGAAGGGGGACGGGGGTACGAGCAGTACTTC. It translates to CASSEGGRGYEQYF.

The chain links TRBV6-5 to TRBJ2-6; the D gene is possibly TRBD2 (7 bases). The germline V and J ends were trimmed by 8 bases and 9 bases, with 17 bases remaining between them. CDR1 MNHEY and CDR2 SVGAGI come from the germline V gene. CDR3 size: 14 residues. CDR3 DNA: TGTGCCAGCGGTGAGGGGGGGGGAAGCAACGTCCTGACTTTC. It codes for CASGEGGGSNVLTF.

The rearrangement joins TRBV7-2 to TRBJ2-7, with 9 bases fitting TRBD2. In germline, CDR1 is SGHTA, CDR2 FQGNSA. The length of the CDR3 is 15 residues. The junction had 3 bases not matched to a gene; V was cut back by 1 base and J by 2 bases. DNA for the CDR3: TGTGCCAGCAGCTTAGTTGGACTAGCGACCTACGAGCAGTACTTC. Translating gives CASSLVGLATYEQYF. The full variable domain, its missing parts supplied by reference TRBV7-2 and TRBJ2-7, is GAGVSQSPSNKVTEKGKDVELRCDPISGHTALYWYRQSLGQGLEFLIYFQGNSAPDKSGLPSDRFSAERTGGSVSTLTIQRTQQEDSAVYLCASSLVGLATYEQYFGPGTRLTVT.

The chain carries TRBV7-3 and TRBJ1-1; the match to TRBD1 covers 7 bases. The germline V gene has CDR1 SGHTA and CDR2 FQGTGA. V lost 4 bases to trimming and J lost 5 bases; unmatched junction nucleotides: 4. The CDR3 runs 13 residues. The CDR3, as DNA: TGTGCCAGCAGCTGGGACAGTGGTACTGAAGCTTTCTTT. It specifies CASSWDSGTEAFF. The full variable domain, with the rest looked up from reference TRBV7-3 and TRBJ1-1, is GAGVSQTPSNKVTEKGKYVELRCDPISGHTALYWYRQSLGQGPEFLIYFQGTGAADDSGLPNDRFFAVRPEGSVSTLKIQRTERGDSAVYLCASSWDSGTEAFFGQGTRLTVV.

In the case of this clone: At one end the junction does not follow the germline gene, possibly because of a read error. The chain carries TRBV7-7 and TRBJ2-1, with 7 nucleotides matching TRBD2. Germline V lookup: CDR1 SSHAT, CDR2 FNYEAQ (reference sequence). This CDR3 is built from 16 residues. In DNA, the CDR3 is TGTGCTAGCAGCTTAGGCTGGCGGGAGCGGCGGGGTGAGCAGTTCTTC. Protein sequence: CASSLGWRERRGEQFF. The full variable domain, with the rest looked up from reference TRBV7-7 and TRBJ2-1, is GAGVSQSPRYKVTKRGQDVTLRCDPISSHATLYWYQQALGQGPEFLTYFNYEAQPDKSGLPSDRFSAERPEGSISTLTIQRTEQRDSAMYRCASSLGWRERRGEQFFGPGTRLTVL.